This is a list of T cell receptor beta chains from one sample in a study of T-cell memory formation after mild COVID-19. TCRdb passed the 5' RACE reads through MiXCR, listing each CDR3 protein once. Of about 470,000 distinct CDR3 sequences listed, approximately 25% are singletons. Sequenced material: PBMCs or a T cell subset sorted from them (not recorded which). These receptors all come from an adult woman who had mild COVID-19 (a few samples of this study predate the infection). Cell type and time point are not known. CDR3s include the opening cysteine and the closing phenylalanine or tryptophan. A D gene is named only where the DNA matches it firmly. Expanded clones get a size class; other rows say once, few or many, or leave the size out.

TRBV13	TRBJ2-7	few	TRBD2	CASSHQGTSDPNYEQYF	TGTGCCAGCAGCCACCAGGGGACTAGCGACCCGAACTACGAGCAGTACTTC
TRBV11-3	TRBJ1-1	few	-	CASSFSPTSPGAFF	TGTGCCAGCAGCTTTTCGCCGACCTCGCCGGGAGCTTTCTTT
TRBV3-1	TRBJ2-1	-	TRBD2	CASSQVAPSGIDNEQFF	TGTGCCAGCAGCCAAGTGGCTCCTAGCGGGATTGACAATGAGCAGTTCTTC
TRBV15	TRBJ2-1	-	TRBD1	CATSRRTGGNYNEQFF	TGTGCCACCAGCAGGCGGACAGGGGGCAATTACAATGAGCAGTTCTTC
TRBV29-1	TRBJ2-6	-	TRBD1	CSVAGTASSGANVLTF	TGCAGCGTTGCCGGGACAGCGAGCTCTGGGGCCAACGTCCTGACTTTC
TRBV2	TRBJ2-3	-	-	CASSVGITDTQYF	TGTGCCAGCAGTGTTGGGATCACAGATACGCAGTATTTT
TRBV20-1	TRBJ1-1	many	TRBD1	CSARKQQGVSTEAFF	TGCAGTGCTAGAAAACAACAGGGGGTCTCCACTGAAGCTTTCTTT
TRBV11-2	TRBJ2-7	few	-	CASSSAQGFEQYF	TGTGCCAGCAGCTCAGCCCAGGGCTTTGAGCAGTACTTC
TRBV9	TRBJ2-2	-	TRBD2	CASSARSATAGVRTGELFF	TGTGCCAGCAGCGCTAGATCAGCAACAGCGGGAGTAAGGACCGGGGAGCTGTTTTTT
TRBV18	TRBJ2-1	many	TRBD2	CASSPRSTSGSPSNEQFF	TGTGCCAGCTCACCAAGGTCAACTAGCGGGTCCCCCTCTAATGAGCAGTTCTTC
TRBV20-1	TRBJ2-7	-	-	CSARGAGRSYEQYF	TGCAGTGCTAGGGGGGCGGGACGATCCTACGAGCAGTACTTC
TRBV20-1	TRBJ2-5	-	-	CSARELGTIETQYF	TGCAGTGCTAGAGAACTAGGGACCATAGAGACCCAGTACTTC
TRBV5-6	TRBJ1-2	few	-	CASSLAATRGGYTF	TGTGCCAGCAGCTTGGCCGCCACACGGGGAGGCTACACCTTC
TRBV7-8	TRBJ1-2	-	TRBD1	CASSRNRWDRAGYGYTF	TGTGCCAGCAGCCGAAACAGATGGGACAGAGCAGGCTATGGCTACACCTTC
TRBV9	TRBJ1-1	few	-	CASSVASRIGDTEAFF	TGTGCCAGCAGCGTAGCGAGTCGAATCGGGGACACTGAAGCTTTCTTT
TRBV20-1	TRBJ2-2	-	-	CSARKSTGELFF	TGCAGTGCCCGGAAGAGTACCGGGGAGCTGTTTTTT
TRBV2	TRBJ2-3	few	-	CASSARALARTDTQYF	TGTGCCAGCAGTGCCCGCGCCCTAGCGCGCACAGATACGCAGTATTTT
TRBV7-6	TRBJ2-1	-	-	CASSEGGAPYNEQFF	TGTGCCAGCAGCGAAGGGGGGGCCCCCTACAATGAGCAGTTCTTC
TRBV10-3	TRBJ2-7	-	TRBD1	CAISGQGQSSYEQYF	TGTGCCATCAGCGGACAGGGCCAGAGCTCCTACGAGCAGTACTTC
TRBV2	TRBJ2-3	few	TRBD1	CASRGKTGVVMWDTQYF	TGTGCCAGCAGGGGAAAAACAGGGGTTGTAATGTGGGATACGCAGTATTTT
TRBV6-5	TRBJ2-3	-	TRBD2	CASSPTLPSGGDHTQYF	TGTGCCAGCAGCCCTACCCTGCCTAGCGGGGGGGATCATACGCAGTATTTT
TRBV3-1	TRBJ2-2	-	-	CASSQDWRLNTGELFF	TGTGCCAGCAGCCAAGATTGGCGACTAAACACCGGGGAGCTGTTTTTT
TRBV5-5	TRBJ2-7	-	-	CASSLESAGEQYF	TGTGCCAGCAGCTTGGAATCGGCTGGCGAGCAGTACTTC
TRBV20-1	TRBJ2-3	-	TRBD2	CSATPGAGGPFFTDTQYF	TGCAGTGCTACCCCCGGAGCGGGAGGGCCTTTTTTCACAGATACGCAGTATTTT
TRBV20-1	TRBJ2-3	-	-	CSARERGAGTDTQYF	TGCAGTGCTAGAGAGAGGGGAGCAGGCACAGATACGCAGTATTTT
TRBV2	TRBJ2-1	few	-	CASLEEGNTYNEQFF	TGTGCCAGCCTAGAAGAGGGAAACACCTACAATGAGCAGTTCTTC